The rows below give T cell receptor beta chains drawn from one sample of a study of control samples from healthy donors and cancer patients. Profiling relied on immunoSEQ multiplex PCR, and the TCRdb table lists in-frame clones only, not all of them. The top ten hold around 5.1% of the sample, which has about 85,000 clones, just under 90% seen once. The specimen was blood. These receptors originate from a man between 50 and 59 years old in good health. CDR3s include the opening cysteine and the closing phenylalanine or tryptophan. The D gene is left open where the match is weak. The listing skips clone size in some rows; elsewhere it reads once, few, many or a size class.

V gene	clone size	D gene	J gene	CDR3 protein	CDR3 DNA
TRBV5-5	-	TRBD2	TRBJ2-7	CASSSGGPPGEQYF	TGTGCCAGCAGCTCGGGGGGGCCCCCAGGGGAGCAGTACTTC
TRBV5-4	once	-	TRBJ2-7	CASTSPGQSYEQYF	TGTGCCAGCACCTCTCCCGGACAGTCCTACGAGCAGTACTTC
TRBV5-3	medium-sized	-	TRBJ1-2	CARSGDSRYGYTF	TGTGCCAGAAGCGGCGACAGTCGCTATGGCTACACCTTC
TRBV6-2/TRBV6-3	-	-	TRBJ1-1	CASSYSLGINTEAFF	TGTGCCAGCAGTTACTCGTTGGGGATCAACACTGAAGCTTTCTTT
TRBV27	-	-	TRBJ2-7	CASSSPGLSTYEQYF	TGTGCCAGCAGCTCGCCGGGCCTATCAACTTACGAGCAGTACTTC
TRBV27	-	-	TRBJ1-1	CASTLRTDTNTEAFF	TGTGCCAGCACTTTGAGGACAGATACGAACACTGAAGCTTTCTTT
TRBV29-1	-	TRBD1	TRBJ2-7	CSVGDRGLSHEQYF	TGCAGCGTGGGGGACAGGGGGCTGTCCCACGAGCAGTACTTC
TRBV7-6	-	TRBD2	TRBJ2-2	CASSLVPSGNTGELFF	TGTGCCAGCAGCTTAGTCCCTAGCGGGAACACCGGGGAGCTGTTTTTT
TRBV20-1	-	-	TRBJ1-1	CSARGGTPAFF	TGCAGTGCTAGGGGGGGGACCCCCGCTTTCTTT
TRBV29-1	few	-	TRBJ2-5	CSAGPQGETQYF	TGCAGCGCGGGACCCCAAGGAGAGACCCAGTACTTC
TRBV6-9	-	-	TRBJ2-7	CASSYPPRTSYEQYF	TGTGCCAGCAGTTATCCACCTAGGACCTCCTACGAGCAGTACTTC
TRBV5-6	-	-	TRBJ1-5	CASSLFRAGSNQPQHF	TGTGCCAGCAGCTTGTTTCGGGCGGGGTCCAATCAGCCCCAGCATTTT
TRBV5-6	-	TRBD1	TRBJ1-2	CASSTLGQGYYGYTF	TGTGCCAGCTCTACCCTGGGACAGGGGTACTATGGCTACACCTTC
TRBV2	-	TRBD1	TRBJ1-5	CASRRQGVRNQPQHF	TGTGCCAGCAGGAGACAGGGCGTGCGCAATCAGCCCCAGCATTTT
TRBV25-1	once	-	TRBJ1-6	CASTLGRNSPLHF	TGTGCCAGCACCTTAGGGCGGAATTCACCCCTCCACTTT
TRBV18	-	TRBD2	TRBJ2-1	CASSPGLTGGWNEQFF	TGTGCCAGCTCACCTGGCTTAACGGGGGGATGGAATGAGCAGTTCTTC
TRBV30	-	-	TRBJ1-1	CAWSRGALTEAFF	TGTGCCTGGAGCCGGGGGGCCCTGACTGAAGCTTTCTTT
TRBV19	few	-	TRBJ2-5	CATKKGGTASQETQYF	TGTGCCACAAAAAAGGGGGGGACAGCCTCACAAGAGACCCAGTACTTC
TRBV11-2	-	-	TRBJ2-2	CASSLVVGGELFF	TGTGCCAGCAGCTTAGTAGTGGGCGGGGAGCTGTTTTTT
TRBV30	-	TRBD1	TRBJ1-5	CAWSTGTGDTQPQHF	TGTGCCTGGAGTACCGGGACAGGGGACACTCAGCCCCAGCATTTT
TRBV6-5	-	TRBD1	TRBJ1-6	CASEYRGYSPLHF	TGTGCCAGCGAGTACAGGGGGTACTCACCCCTCCACTTT
TRBV9	-	-	TRBJ1-5	CASSRGPYSNQPQHF	TGTGCCAGCAGCCGAGGACCTTATAGCAATCAGCCCCAGCATTTT
TRBV2	medium-sized	-	TRBJ2-7	CASRVQGGRSYEQYF	TGTGCCAGCAGGGTACAGGGAGGTCGCTCCTACGAGCAGTACTTC
TRBV5-4	-	TRBD1	TRBJ1-2	CASSSQGRHGYTF	TGTGCCAGCAGCTCACAGGGGAGGCATGGCTACACCTTC
TRBV19	once	TRBD1	TRBJ1-1	CASEDRVTEAFF	TGTGCCAGTGAAGACAGGGTGACTGAAGCTTTCTTT
TRBV7-7	-	-	TRBJ1-3	CASSASGAQGNTIYF	TGTGCCAGCAGTGCGTCGGGGGCGCAAGGAAACACCATATATTTT
TRBV29-1	-	-	TRBJ2-7	CSANGQGGYEQYF	TGCAGCGCTAACGGACAGGGAGGGTACGAGCAGTACTTC
TRBV6-5	-	TRBD2	TRBJ2-7	CASSTGREGEQYF	TGTGCCAGCAGCACGGGTAGGGAGGGGGAGCAGTACTTC
TRBV5-6	few	TRBD2	TRBJ2-3	CASSLRTSGTDTQYF	TGTGCCAGCAGCTTAAGGACTAGCGGCACAGATACGCAGTATTTT
TRBV19	once	-	TRBJ2-3	CASSGYTDTQYF	TGTGCCAGTAGTGGATACACAGATACGCAGTATTTT
TRBV2	-	-	TRBJ1-1	CATGTNTEAFF	TGTGCCACCGGAACGAACACTGAAGCTTTCTTT
TRBV7-9	-	TRBD1	TRBJ1-2	CASSFRDSFYGYTF	TGTGCCAGCAGCTTTCGGGACAGCTTCTATGGCTACACCTTC
TRBV5-6	-	TRBD1	TRBJ2-1	CASSFRGTGGNEQFF	TGTGCCAGCAGCTTTCGTGGGACAGGGGGGAATGAGCAGTTCTTC
TRBV27	-	-	TRBJ1-2	CASSPFQFFNYGYTF	TGTGCCAGCAGTCCTTTCCAGTTTTTTAACTATGGCTACACCTTC
TRBV5-1	-	TRBD1	TRBJ1-6	CASSLVLRGLSPLHF	TGCGCCAGCAGCTTGGTCCTCAGGGGGCTTTCACCCCTCCACTTT
TRBV5-1	-	TRBD1	TRBJ2-7	CASSVGTGMRYEQYF	TGCGCCAGCAGCGTGGGGACAGGGATGCGCTACGAGCAGTACTTC
TRBV2	-	TRBD1	TRBJ1-5	CASSFGQGWGNQPQHF	TGTGCCAGCAGTTTTGGACAGGGTTGGGGCAATCAGCCCCAGCATTTT
TRBV6-4	-	TRBD1	TRBJ1-5	CASSDAHRTGGQEESNQPQHF	TGTGCCAGCAGTGACGCACACAGGACAGGGGGGCAAGAGGAGAGCAATCAGCCCCAGCATTTT
TRBV7-8	-	-	TRBJ2-1	CASSLSSGFSYNEQFF	TGTGCCAGCAGCTTATCATCGGGGTTCTCCTACAATGAGCAGTTCTTC
TRBV7-9	few	TRBD1	TRBJ1-4	CASSSDRDNEKLFF	TGTGCCAGCAGCTCCGACAGGGATAATGAAAAACTGTTTTTT
TRBV6-5	few	-	TRBJ2-2	CASSYENTGELFF	TGTGCCAGCAGTTACGAAAACACCGGGGAGCTGTTTTTT
TRBV4-1	once	-	TRBJ2-5	CASSQGLGSTQYF	TGCGCCAGCAGCCAAGGACTGGGGTCGACCCAGTACTTC
TRBV27	-	-	TRBJ2-3	CASRSEITDTQYF	TGTGCCAGCAGATCAGAGATCACAGATACGCAGTATTTT
TRBV5-1	-	TRBD2	TRBJ2-5	CASSFGGRQETQYF	TGCGCCAGCAGCTTCGGGGGGAGGCAAGAGACCCAGTACTTC
TRBV27	few	-	TRBJ1-2	CASSSVSGTNPYGYTF	TGTGCCAGCAGTTCAGTTTCCGGGACAAACCCCTATGGCTACACCTTC
TRBV2	-	-	TRBJ1-4	CALTRGNEKLFF	TGTGCCCTTACCCGGGGTAATGAAAAACTGTTTTTT
TRBV11-2	-	-	TRBJ1-6	CASSLEWTLNSPLHF	TGTGCCAGCAGCTTAGAGTGGACGTTGAATTCACCCCTCCACTTT
TRBV3-1/TRBV3-2	-	-	TRBJ1-1	CASSHLLEAFF	TGTGCCAGCAGTCACTTACTTGAAGCTTTCTTT
TRBV25-1	-	TRBD1	TRBJ1-1	CASTGEGLWDSSGEAFF	TGTGCCAGCACGGGGGAGGGCTTATGGGACAGTTCCGGTGAAGCTTTCTTT
TRBV7-9	-	TRBD2	TRBJ2-2	CASSLVASGGAWTGELFF	TGTGCCAGCAGCTTAGTGGCCAGCGGGGGGGCCTGGACCGGGGAGCTGTTTTTT
TRBV6-5	few	-	TRBJ1-5	CASASDQPQHF	TGTGCCAGCGCCTCGGATCAGCCCCAGCATTTT
TRBV7-9	-	-	TRBJ2-2	CASSLSENTGELFF	TGTGCCAGCAGCTTATCGGAGAACACCGGGGAGCTGTTTTTT
TRBV10-1	-	-	TRBJ2-3	CASSERSTDTQYF	TGCGCCAGCAGTGAAAGAAGCACAGATACGCAGTATTTT
TRBV6-5	-	TRBD1	TRBJ1-5	CASRGGSYSNQPQHF	TGTGCCAGCAGAGGGGGCAGTTATAGCAATCAGCCCCAGCATTTT
TRBV15	-	-	TRBJ1-4	CATSRDNREKLFF	TGTGCCACCAGCAGAGATAATCGTGAAAAACTGTTTTTT
TRBV27	-	-	TRBJ1-1	CASSIRPGTEAFF	TGTGCCAGCAGTATCCGTCCGGGGACTGAAGCTTTCTTT
TRBV2	-	-	TRBJ1-2	CASREGGGYTF	TGTGCCAGCAGGGAGGGGGGTGGCTACACCTTC
TRBV6-1	-	TRBD1	TRBJ1-2	CASSEDPGQGYTF	TGTGCCAGCAGTGAAGATCCGGGACAGGGCTACACCTTC